These 24 T cell receptor beta chains originate from one sample sequenced in a study of blood T cell repertoires in COVID-19. The table came from immunoSEQ multiplex PCR; TCRdb's copy has only in-frame clones and leaves some out. The table lists roughly 11,000 clones, roughly 85% of them singletons, with about 5.2% in the top ten. Sequencing input: peripheral blood. The source is a human donor in a cohort sampled during active COVID-19.

The chain carries TRBV3-1 (or the pseudogene TRBV3-2) and TRBJ1-4; 10 bases agree with TRBD1. Germline V gene data show CDR1 as LGHDT and CDR2 as YNNKEL (reference sequence). This CDR3 has 17 residues. V lost 1 base and J lost 5; bases outside the gene matches: 7. CDR3 residues: CASSQVWGQGPNEKLFF. The CDR3 nucleotides read TGTGCCAGCAGCCAAGTATGGGGACAGGGGCCGAATGAAAAACTGTTTTTT.

A word on this clone: At one end, the junction sequence differs from germline, possibly due to a read error. The V call is TRBV28, the J call TRBJ1-2, with D possibly TRBD1 on 6 matching bases. CDR3 length equals 12 residues. The germline CDR1 and CDR2 sequences are MDHEN and SYDVKM. CDR3 coding DNA: TGTGCCAGCAGTTTGTGGCAGGGGATCTACGCCTTC. Translation: CASSLWQGIYAF.

The chain links TRBV5-1 to TRBJ2-2; no clear D gene. V was clipped by 1 base and J by 0 bases, with 19 bases between them. The CDR3 sequence is 19 residues long. CDR1 is SGHRS and CDR2 is YFSETQ in the germline V gene. Here the CDR3 reads CASSLSGLGLTSNTGELFF. For the CDR3, the DNA is TGCGCCAGCAGCTTGTCCGGCCTCGGGTTAACCTCGAACACCGGGGAGCTGTTTTTT. The full variable domain, in which reference TRBV5-1 and TRBJ2-2 provide the parts outside the CDR3, is KAGVTQTPRYLIKTRGQQVTLSCSPISGHRSVSWYQQTPGQGLQFLFEYFSETQRNKGNFPGRFSGRQFSNSRSEMNVSTLELGDSALYLCASSLSGLGLTSNTGELFFGEGSRLTVL.

This chain joins TRBV7-2 and TRBJ2-5, with 11 bases matching TRBD2. Germline V gene lookup returns CDR1 SGHTA and CDR2 FQGNSA. The trim removed 1 base at V and 5 bases at J, leaving 3 bases unmatched. The CDR3 totals 15 residues. The CDR3 here is CASSLVAGGPETQYF. The CDR3 region has the DNA TGTGCCAGCAGCTTAGTAGCGGGGGGGCCGGAGACCCAGTACTTC.

This clone was detected once. This chain joins TRBV29-1 and TRBJ1-1, with 7 bases lining up with TRBD1. The CDR3 runs to 13 residues. Germline V CDR1 and CDR2: SQVTM, ANQGSEA. Trimming removed 5 bases from V and 1 base from J; junction bases left unmatched: 4. CDR3 residues: CSVLQGRNTEAFF. For the CDR3, the DNA is TGCAGCGTTTTACAGGGGCGGAACACTGAAGCTTTCTTT.

The V gene is TRBV5-1, the J gene TRBJ2-7, with D unclear. V lost 0 bases, J lost 2 bases, and 9 bases lay in between. This CDR3 is 14 amino acids long. Per germline, CDR1 SGHRS and CDR2 YFSETQ. DNA for the CDR3: TGCGCCAGCAGCTTGGAACCTCAGACCTACGAGCAGTACTTC. Amino acid sequence: CASSLEPQTYEQYF.

This chain uses TRBV10-2 with TRBJ1-4; TRBD1 agrees at 7 bases. The CDR3 runs to 15 residues. Germline V gene lookup returns CDR1 WSHSY and CDR2 SAAADI. Trimming at V came to 0 bases and at J to 7 bases, leaving 5 bases not matched to a gene. This chain's CDR3 is CASSESYRGLEKLFF. The CDR3 region has the DNA TGCGCCAGCAGTGAGTCGTACAGGGGCCTTGAAAAACTGTTTTTT.

The V gene is TRBV3-1 (or the pseudogene TRBV3-2), the J gene TRBJ2-1, with D possibly being TRBD1 (5 bases). Germline V lookup: CDR1 LGHDT, CDR2 YNNKEL (reference sequence). Trimming pared 0 bases from V and 2 bases from J, leaving 11 bases between. The CDR3 is 16 residues long. The CDR3, as DNA: TGTGCCAGCAGCCAAGAGTCAAGGGGCCCCTACAATGAGCAGTTCTTC. Residues: CASSQESRGPYNEQFF.

This chain joins TRBV24-1 and TRBJ2-2; 9 bases map to TRBD1. The CDR3 sequence is 16 residues long. CDR1 and CDR2 from the germline V gene are KGHDR and SFDVKD. V lost 4 bases to trimming and J lost 4 bases; unmatched junction nucleotides: 6. In nucleotides, the CDR3 is TGTGCCACCAGTGAACCCCGGGACAGGGCCACCGGGGAGCTGTTTTTT. Translated: CATSEPRDRATGELFF.

The CDR3 DNA reads TGTGCCAGCAGTGAATCCGGGGGAGGGGGACTCTCCGGAAACACCATATATTTT. Its translation: CASSESGGGGLSGNTIYF. The chain couples TRBV25-1 to TRBJ1-3; TRBD1 is a possible D gene (6 bases). V was shortened by 1 base and J by 4 bases, with 20 bases between the two germline ends. Germline assignment: CDR1 MGHDK and CDR2 SYGVNS. The CDR3 spans 18 residues.

The chain is built from TRBV19 and TRBJ2-3; 8 bases align to TRBD1. The CDR3 totals 15 residues. Germline V gives CDR1 LNHDA, CDR2 SQIVND (reference sequence). Trimming cost V 8 bases and J 0 bases; bases outside gene matches: 7. The CDR3 loop reads CASGDRGLSTDTQYF. The DNA for the CDR3 is TGTGCCAGTGGAGACAGGGGACTTAGCACAGATACGCAGTATTTT.

The V call is TRBV9, the J call TRBJ2-7, with TRBD2 matching over 7 bases. V was pared by 2 bases and J by 0 bases, with 8 bases of the junction left unmatched. CDR1 and CDR2 from the germline V gene are SGDLS and YYNGEE. There are 16 residues in the CDR3. The CDR3 spells CASSVASGASSYEQYF. The CDR3 DNA is TGTGCCAGCAGCGTTGCCAGCGGGGCGAGCTCCTACGAGCAGTACTTC.

CDR3 protein: CASSFTGNTEAFF. The CDR3 DNA follows: TGTGCCAGCAGCTTTACGGGGAACACTGAAGCTTTCTTT. V is TRBV11-1 and J is TRBJ1-1; D gene ambiguous. Trimming left V 3 bases short and J 1 base short, with 6 bases between. The CDR3 spans 13 residues. Germline CDR1 SGHAT, CDR2 FQDESV (reference sequence).

This CDR3 reads CASRYTGDNTYEQYF. In DNA, the CDR3 is TGTGCCAGCAGGTACACAGGGGATAATACCTACGAGCAGTACTTC. The chain couples TRBV6-5 to TRBJ2-7; 7 bases agree with TRBD1. V shed 6 bases and J 2 bases; nucleotides not matched to a gene: 10. The CDR3 has 15 residues. Germline V gene sequence: CDR1 MNHEY, CDR2 SVGAGI.

This clone has a single count. This rearrangement joins TRBV6-5 to TRBJ1-3, with 9 nucleotides matching TRBD1. In germline, CDR1 is MNHEY, CDR2 SVGAGI. The CDR3 length is 15 residues. The V segment lost 6 bases and the J segment 0 bases; nucleotides outside the gene matches: 3. The CDR3 nucleotides read TGTGCCAGCAGCTCGGGACAGGGCTCTGGAAACACCATATATTTT. This codes for CASSSGQGSGNTIYF.

V usage is TRBV3-1 (or the pseudogene TRBV3-2) and J usage is TRBJ2-1, with D perhaps matching TRBD2 (5 bases). With 1 base removed from V and 4 bases from J, the gap between germline ends came to 11 bases. CDR1 is LGHDT, CDR2 YNNKEL, per germline (reference sequence). This CDR3 spans 15 amino acids. The CDR3 spells CASSQGADHYNEQFF. Written as DNA, the CDR3 is TGTGCCAGCAGCCAAGGAGCGGACCATTACAATGAGCAGTTCTTC.

The gene calls are TRBV2 and TRBJ2-2; 12 nucleotides align to TRBD2. Unmatched junction bases numbered 7, after V lost 7 bases and J lost 7 bases. Germline-derived CDR1 and CDR2 are SNHLY and FYNNEI. This CDR3 region has 15 residues. CDR3 loop: CASTLAGGPNGELFF. CDR3 bases: TGTGCCAGCACCCTAGCGGGAGGGCCTAACGGGGAGCTGTTTTTT.

V gene TRBV18 combines with J gene TRBJ1-5, with D unclear. The germline V gene has CDR1 KGHSH and CDR2 LQKENI. This CDR3 contains 16 residues. Trimming took 0 bases from V and 0 from J, leaving 9 bases between them. CDR3 loop: CASSPPGSASNQPQHF. CDR3 DNA sequence: TGTGCCAGCTCACCACCGGGCAGTGCTAGCAATCAGCCCCAGCATTTT.

The chain is built from TRBV7-3 and TRBJ1-6; D is uncertain. Germline V CDR1 and CDR2: SGHTA, FQGTGA. The CDR3 runs to 13 residues. V was pared by 2 bases and J by 9 bases, with 8 bases between. The CDR3 DNA sequence: TGTGCCAGCAGCTTAGATCACGGTTCACCCCTCCACTTT. It specifies CASSLDHGSPLHF.

The chain combines TRBV5-4 with TRBJ2-6, with unresolved D. V was trimmed by 0 bases and J by 1 base, leaving 8 bases between them. Germline V gene sequence: CDR1 SGHNT, CDR2 YYREEE (reference sequence). The CDR3 contains 16 residues. The CDR3 nucleotides are TGTGCCAGCAGCTTGGGCGGAATGTCTGGGGCCAACGTCCTGACTTTC. It codes for CASSLGGMSGANVLTF.

The CDR3 DNA reads as TGCAGCTCGCTACAAGAGACCCAGTACTTC. Translation gives CSSLQETQYF. The chain combines TRBV29-1 with TRBJ2-5; D not resolved. This CDR3 spans 10 amino acids. Trimming removed 8 bases at V and 2 bases at J, with 6 bases between. Germline V CDR1 and CDR2: SQVTM, ANQGSEA.

The chain employs TRBV25-1 and TRBJ2-1; 15 bases line up with TRBD2. With V trimmed by 5 bases and J by 6 bases, 5 bases remained unmatched. This CDR3 is 16 amino acids long. Looked up from germline, CDR1 is MGHDK and CDR2 is SYGVNS. In DNA, the CDR3 is TGTGCCAGCAGTCGGGGACTAGCGGGAGGTCTCAATGAGCAGTTCTTC. Translated: CASSRGLAGGLNEQFF.

This rearrangement joins TRBV25-1 to TRBJ2-6; perhaps TRBD1 as D (5 bases). The CDR3 totals 17 residues. The V gene lost 3 bases and the J gene lost 0 bases, with 12 bases spanning the gap. Germline CDR1 and CDR2: MGHDK and SYGVNS. CDR3 sequence (DNA): TGTGCCAGCAGTGAGTACAGGACCTCCTCTGGGGCCAACGTCCTGACTTTC. Translation: CASSEYRTSSGANVLTF.

The chain joins TRBV5-1 to TRBJ1-5, with TRBD1 matching over 7 bases. J gave up 6 bases and V 4 bases, and 10 bases lay outside the gene matches. The CDR3 has 15 residues. CDR1 and CDR2 (germline): SGHRS, YFSETQ. CDR3 bases: TGCGCCAGCAGCGCTGAGACAGGGATGGGTCAGCCCCAGCATTTT. This translates into CASSAETGMGQPQHF.